The source of this T cell receptor (beta chain) is a study of blood T cells in healthy people across ages (dated by TCRdb to between 2015 and 2017). General notes on the study: In model experiments, template switching captured roughly one uniquely barcoded TCR beta cDNA molecule for every two T cells. To avoid experimental bias, donors of different ages were spread randomly across the sequencing lanes. To track age-related changes in TCR beta repertoire diversity, the study relied on deep sequencing normalized with unique cDNA molecular identifiers. Four age groups were formed from the donors: young (average approximately 15 years), middle-aged (approximately 40), aged (roughly 59) and long-lived (about 75). For two donors (one aged 18 to 29 and one aged 80 or older), the study analyzed two additional independent replicas of 1 million unique cDNA reads from the same blood draw. The research as a whole found: As age increased, observed TCR beta diversity per million T cells dropped in a roughly linear way, and a significant reduction was already evident by age 40. Compared with the aged group, the long-lived group had more naive CD4+ T cells, fewer expanded clones and increased TCR diversity, a pattern suggesting age selection. Total diversity estimates from one million sequenced T cells were considered lower bounds and underestimates. Observed TCR beta diversity correlated strongly with the percentage of naive T cells measured by flow cytometry. Because the CMV infection status of the donors was unknown, age-related changes in expanded clonotypes may potentially have been confounded. Because profiling used bulk unsorted PBMCs, naive and antigen-experienced compartments could not be compared conclusively.

Including cysteine and phenylalanine, the CDR3 has 15 amino acids. The entry retains the CDR3 DNA only, 45 bases that are in frame from base 1. Sequences LNHNV (CDR1) and YYDKDF (CDR2) are obtained from the germline V gene (reference sequence). Germline trimming amounts to 2 bases on V and 7 bases on J, with 8 as the count of junction bases outside the gene matches. As concerns this clonotype: The antigen this receptor binds is unknown. The record has no base qualities; no much larger clone is one base away.

Donors were roughly 40 systemically healthy Caucasian individuals from Russia aged roughly 6 to 90 years. Each donor gave ten milliliters of peripheral blood, drawn into EDTA-treated Vacutainer tubes. Ficoll-Paque density-gradient centrifugation was used to isolate PBMCs, with at least 6 million per sample. Trizol reagent was used to extract total RNA from PBMCs, with at least 5.5 micrograms per sample. The percentages of naive CD45RAhigh/CD27high T cells were determined by flow cytometry on a PBMC aliquot from every donor. The library was built by means of 5' RACE. Data came from an Illumina HiSeq 2500. The second PCR ran for roughly 6 to 11 cycles and used a J-beta primer mix along with a sample-barcoded 5' primer. Each TCR beta cDNA molecule received a unique molecular identifier from a template-switch 5' adaptor carrying 12 random nucleotides. Each sample yielded at least 2.5 million CDR3-containing paired-end reads. First-strand cDNA was synthesized from all RNA with the Mint cDNA synthesis kit, primed by a TRBC-specific oligonucleotide. Following uracil-DNA glycosylase treatment, a first 18-cycle PCR with universal primers M1SS and BC2_uni_R was performed on all cDNA. On the study's bioinformatics: For normalization, 1 million high-quality reads, each with a distinct molecular identifier, were randomly selected from each sample. Reads sharing molecular identifiers were discarded rather than binned into consensus sequences. CDR3 identification, clonotype clustering and error correction used MiTCR with a Q25 quality threshold and the strictest error-elimination algorithm. A nonparametric unseen species model with Euler transformation was used to estimate lower-bound total TCR beta diversity. TCRdb handled the public reads itself, with Q25 trimming in fastp and clone calling in MiXCR, and kept productive beta chains. Rows with a matching CDR3 protein are joined into one entry that keeps the most common DNA and genes. TCRdb's processing, not the study's, gives the V and J calls here. Within this sample are some 900,000 distinct CDR3 sequences, with about 48% of them counted one time only. The biggest ten clones account for 13% of the sample.

The V and J genes are TRBV15 and TRBJ2-1, with 7 central nucleotides matching TRBD2. This clonotype was obtained from a man aged 25-45 years in good health. What was sequenced was blood. This receptor has the CDR3 CATSRTTLADNEQFF. The nucleotides are TGTGCCACCAGCAGAACTACTCTAGCGGATAATGAGCAGTTCTTC.